Presented here are 15 T cell receptor beta chains from one specimen sequenced in a study of T cell responses to AZD1222 COVID-19 vaccine. TCRdb's table, derived via immunoSEQ multiplex PCR, lists solely in-frame clones and lacks some. The table records over 150,000 clones, just over 90% of them present only once. The sample was peripheral blood, taken on day 0 of AZD1222 vaccination. The receptors shown here come from an adult in good health.

The rearrangement uses TRBV19 and TRBJ1-3, with D maybe TRBD1 (5 bases). The germline gives CDR1 LNHDA, CDR2 SQIVND (reference sequence). This CDR3 is 15 amino acids long. V was trimmed by 7 bases and J by 3 bases, leaving 16 bases between them. As DNA, the CDR3 is TGTGCCAGTAACCCTCCAAGGACACTTGGAAACACCATATATTTT. Translated, it gives CASNPPRTLGNTIYF.

The rearrangement uses TRBV5-5 and TRBJ2-7; weak D call: TRBD2 (6 bases). The germline CDR1 and CDR2 sequences are SGHKS and YYEKEE (reference sequence). The germline V and J ends were trimmed by 4 bases and 3 bases, with 14 bases remaining between them. The CDR3 sequence is 14 residues long. CDR3 sequence (DNA): TGTGCCAGCAGCCCGGGAGCCCAGGGCTACGAGCAGTACTTC. Amino acids: CASSPGAQGYEQYF. Looking up the rest from reference TRBV5-5 and TRBJ2-7 gives the full variable domain: DAGVTQSPTHLIKTRGQQVTLRCSPISGHKSVSWYQQVLGQGPQFIFQYYEKEERGRGNFPDRFSARQFPNYSSELNVNALLLGDSALYLCASSPGAQGYEQYFGPGTRLTVT.

This chain links TRBV18 with TRBJ2-6, with D unresolved. The germline V and J ends were trimmed by 0 bases and 0 bases, with 9 bases remaining between them. Germline V gene sequence: CDR1 KGHSH, CDR2 LQKENI. This CDR3 comprises 17 residues. DNA of the CDR3: TGTGCCAGCTCACCACCGGGCTCCCTCTCTGGGGCCAACGTCCTGACTTTC. As protein: CASSPPGSLSGANVLTF.

The genes are TRBV19 and TRBJ1-5; D uncertain. The CDR3 totals 13 residues. The ends were cut back, 5 bases at V and 7 bases at J, with 12 bases in the middle. Looked up from germline, CDR1 is LNHDA and CDR2 is SQIVND (reference sequence). The DNA of the CDR3 is TGTGCCAGTAGTCTAGGGTGGCGGCAGCCCCAGCATTTT. This translates into CASSLGWRQPQHF.

V gene TRBV9 combines with J gene TRBJ1-6; TRBD1 agrees at 8 bases. This CDR3 spans 16 amino acids. In germline, CDR1 is SGDLS, CDR2 YYNGEE. V trimming: 0 bases; J trimming: 8 bases; junction bases outside the gene matches: 7. The CDR3 sequence is CASSVGTGLVDSPLHF. The CDR3 DNA reads as TGTGCCAGCAGCGTAGGGACAGGGCTAGTAGATTCACCCCTCCACTTT.

The chain combines TRBV7-2 with TRBJ1-4, with 8 nucleotides matching TRBD1. The CDR3 consists of 15 residues. Germline V gene data show CDR1 as SGHTA and CDR2 as FQGNSA. J was trimmed by 8 bases and V by 5 bases; bases with no gene match: 10. CDR3 protein: CASSRADRAEEKLFF. CDR3 nucleotides: TGTGCCAGCAGCCGCGCGGACAGGGCGGAGGAAAAACTGTTTTTT.

The genes are TRBV7-6 and TRBJ2-1; D possibly corresponds to TRBD1 (6 bases). Trimming took 5 bases from V and 0 from J, leaving 20 bases between them. The CDR3 contains 18 residues. Germline CDR1 and CDR2: SGHVS and FNYEAQ. The CDR3 spells CASSPDYGQKSSYNEQFF. CDR3 coding DNA: TGTGCCAGCAGCCCCGATTATGGACAGAAGAGCTCCTACAATGAGCAGTTCTTC. The full variable domain, in which reference TRBV7-6 and TRBJ2-1 provide the parts outside the CDR3, is GAGVSQSPRYKVTKRGQDVALRCDPISGHVSLYWYRQALGQGPEFLTYFNYEAQQDKSGLPNDRFSAERPEGSISTLTIQRTEQRDSAMYRCASSPDYGQKSSYNEQFFGPGTRLTVL.

This clone has more than one count but fewer than ten. This sequence joins TRBV6-4 and TRBJ2-2, with 7 bases that match TRBD1. V was pared by 7 bases and J by 8 bases, with 10 bases of the junction left unmatched. CDR1 and CDR2 from the germline V gene are MRHNA and SNTAGT. The CDR3 is 14 residues long. The CDR3 region has the DNA TGTGCCAGCATAGGGGGACAGTCAAGTGGGGAGCTGTTTTTT. Translating gives CASIGGQSSGELFF.

The V gene is TRBV9, the J gene TRBJ2-2; a weak D match, TRBD2 (7 bases). Germline CDR1 and CDR2: SGDLS and YYNGEE. The CDR3 extends over 16 amino acids. V lost 3 bases, J lost 0 bases, and 12 bases lay in between. The CDR3 DNA sequence: TGTGCCAGCAGCGCCAGCGGGACATCGAACACCGGGGAGCTGTTTTTT. Its translation: CASSASGTSNTGELFF.

The chain recombines TRBV6-2 or TRBV6-3 with TRBJ1-5; the match to TRBD1 covers 11 bases. The CDR3 runs 18 residues. V lost 2 bases, J lost 1 base, and 7 bases stayed unmatched. CDR1 is MNHEY, CDR2 SVGEGT, per germline. The CDR3 DNA reads as TGTGCCAGCAGTTACCCAAAGGGACAGGGGGTGAGCAATCAGCCCCAGCATTTT. It is translated as CASSYPKGQGVSNQPQHF.

The rearrangement uses TRBV6-5 and TRBJ1-2; TRBD1 might be the D (5 bases). Trimming stripped 5 bases from V and 6 bases from J, with 16 bases between. Germline V gene lookup returns CDR1 MNHEY and CDR2 SVGAGI. This CDR3 spans 14 amino acids. The DNA of the CDR3 is TGTGCCAGCAGTCCCGGGGGGGTTCTGGATGGCTACACCTTC. This gives the protein CASSPGGVLDGYTF.

This clone came up a few times. V and J are TRBV5-1 and TRBJ2-7; 7 bases fit TRBD1. V was clipped by 2 bases and J by 0 bases; unmatched bases: 8. This CDR3 has 16 residues. Per the germline V gene, CDR1 is SGHRS and CDR2 is YFSETQ. The CDR3 region is CASSFTTGTDSYEQYF. The CDR3 DNA sequence: TGCGCCAGCAGCTTCACTACCGGGACAGACTCCTACGAGCAGTACTTC.

The chain carries TRBV6-5 and TRBJ1-2; TRBD1 agrees at 9 bases. Germline trimming cut 9 bases from V and 1 base from J; bases unmatched to any gene: 3. The length of the CDR3 is 13 residues. Germline CDR1 MNHEY, CDR2 SVGAGI. The CDR3 DNA reads as TGTGCCAGTGGACAGGGGAATAACTATGGCTACACCTTC. Amino acid sequence: CASGQGNNYGYTF.

The chain carries TRBV9 and TRBJ2-1, with TRBD1 matching 9 bases. The J segment lost 8 bases and the V segment lost 0 bases, leaving 15 bases of the junction unmatched. The CDR3 length is 18 residues. Germline V CDR1 and CDR2: SGDLS, YYNGEE. CDR3 amino acids: CASSVDPRGQGSVDEQFF. The CDR3 nucleotides read TGTGCCAGCAGCGTAGATCCCCGGGGACAGGGAAGTGTCGATGAGCAGTTCTTC.

This sequence joins TRBV6-2 or TRBV6-3 and TRBJ1-2; TRBD1 is a possible D gene (5 bases). The CDR3 has 15 amino acids. Germline CDR1 is MNHEY and CDR2 is SVGEGT. V was cut by 2 bases and J by 4 bases, with 14 bases left in between. The CDR3 DNA is TGTGCCAGCAGTTACGGCGTCAGGGAAGGCTATGGCTACACCTTC. Protein sequence: CASSYGVREGYGYTF.